The subject of this entry is one TCR beta chain. Its target is unknown. Regarding treatment: some 19 received Ad26.COV2.S at low or high dose, single or two shots; roughly five received placebo; per-sample allocation not given. Samples were taken on day 63 after the first vaccine or placebo injection. The entry originates in a study of Ad26.COV2.S vaccination and SARS-CoV-2 variants. In the study overall: Intramuscularly, Ad26.COV2.S was given either once or twice, 56 days apart.

Whole-study findings and limits: Post-vaccination breadth of spike-specific CD8+ and CD4+ T cell responses was reportedly substantial.

Between the trimmed V and J ends, which lost 6 bases and 5 bases, there was a span of 12 bases. The CDR3 spans 13 residues. Germline V gene sequence: CDR1 MNHEY, CDR2 SVGAGI. Using immunoSEQ multiplex PCR, the repertoire was profiled, and TCRdb retains in-frame clones only, with some absent. The sample consists of 300,000 to 400,000 clones, just under 85% of them appearing once. The V call is TRBV6-5, the J call TRBJ2-3; D gene unclear. The sample consisted of peripheral blood, taken in a trial of Ad26.COV2.S vaccine versus placebo. The TCR sequence derives from a person between 18 and 65 years old who received the Ad26.COV2.S COVID-19 vaccine or a placebo. CDR3 DNA: TGTGCCAGCAGCCCCCCGGGCGGAGATACGCAGTATTTT. Amino acids: CASSPPGGDTQYF.